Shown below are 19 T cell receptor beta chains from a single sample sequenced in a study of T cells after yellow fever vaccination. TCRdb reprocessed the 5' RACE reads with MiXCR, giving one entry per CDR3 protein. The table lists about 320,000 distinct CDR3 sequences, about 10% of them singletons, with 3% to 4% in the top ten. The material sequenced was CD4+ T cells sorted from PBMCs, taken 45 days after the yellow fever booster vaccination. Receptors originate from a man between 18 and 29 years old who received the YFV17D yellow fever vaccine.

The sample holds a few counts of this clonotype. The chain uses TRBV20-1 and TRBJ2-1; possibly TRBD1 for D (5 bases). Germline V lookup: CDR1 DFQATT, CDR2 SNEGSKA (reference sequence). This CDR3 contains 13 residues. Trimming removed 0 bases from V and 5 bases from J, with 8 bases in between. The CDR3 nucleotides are TGCAGTGCTAGAGAGGGGCCCCACAATGAGCAGTTCTTC. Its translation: CSAREGPHNEQFF.

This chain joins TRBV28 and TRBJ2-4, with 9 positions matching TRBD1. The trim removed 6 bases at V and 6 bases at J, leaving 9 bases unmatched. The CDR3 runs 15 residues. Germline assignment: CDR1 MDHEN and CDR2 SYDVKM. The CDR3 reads CASSWDRVGGNIQYF. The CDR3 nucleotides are TGTGCCAGCAGCTGGGACAGGGTGGGGGGAAACATTCAGTACTTC.

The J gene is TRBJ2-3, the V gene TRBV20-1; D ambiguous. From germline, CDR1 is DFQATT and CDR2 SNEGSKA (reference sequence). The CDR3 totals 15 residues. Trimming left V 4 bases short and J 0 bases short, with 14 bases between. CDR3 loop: CSAIPSRHSTDTQYF. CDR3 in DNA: TGCAGTGCTATCCCCTCTCGACATAGCACAGATACGCAGTATTTT.

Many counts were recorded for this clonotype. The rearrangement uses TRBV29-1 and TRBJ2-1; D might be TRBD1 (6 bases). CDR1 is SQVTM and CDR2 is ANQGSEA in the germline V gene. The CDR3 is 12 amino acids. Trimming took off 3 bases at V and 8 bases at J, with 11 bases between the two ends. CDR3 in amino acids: CSVDKGVYEQFF. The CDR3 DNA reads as TGCAGCGTTGATAAGGGGGTATATGAGCAGTTCTTC.

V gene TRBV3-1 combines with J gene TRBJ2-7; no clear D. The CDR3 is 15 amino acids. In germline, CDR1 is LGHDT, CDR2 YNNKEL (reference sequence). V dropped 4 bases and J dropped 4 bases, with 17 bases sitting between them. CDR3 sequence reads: CASSLRADPGYEQYF. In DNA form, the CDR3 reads TGTGCCAGCAGCCTCCGGGCGGACCCAGGATACGAGCAGTACTTC.

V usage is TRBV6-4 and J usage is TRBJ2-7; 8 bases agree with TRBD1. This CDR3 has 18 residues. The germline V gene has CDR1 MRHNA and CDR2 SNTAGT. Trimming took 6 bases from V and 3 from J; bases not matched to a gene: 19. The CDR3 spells CASSGPRAGGPCIYEQYV. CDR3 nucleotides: TGTGCCAGCAGCGGGCCCAGGGCAGGGGGCCCTTGTATCTACGAGCAGTACGTC.

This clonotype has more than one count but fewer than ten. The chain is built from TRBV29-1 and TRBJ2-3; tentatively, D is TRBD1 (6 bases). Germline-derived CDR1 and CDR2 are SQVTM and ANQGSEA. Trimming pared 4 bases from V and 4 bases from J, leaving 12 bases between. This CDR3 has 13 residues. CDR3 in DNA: TGCAGCGTTGGGGTCAGGGGACCAGATACGCAGTATTTT. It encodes CSVGVRGPDTQYF.

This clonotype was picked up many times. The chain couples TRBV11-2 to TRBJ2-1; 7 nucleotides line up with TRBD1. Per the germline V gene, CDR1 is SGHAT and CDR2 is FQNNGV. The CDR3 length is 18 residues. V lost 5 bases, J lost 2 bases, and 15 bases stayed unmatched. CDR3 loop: CASSPRDSTVTTYNEQFF. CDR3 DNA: TGTGCCAGCAGCCCGAGGGACAGCACCGTGACAACCTACAATGAGCAGTTCTTC.

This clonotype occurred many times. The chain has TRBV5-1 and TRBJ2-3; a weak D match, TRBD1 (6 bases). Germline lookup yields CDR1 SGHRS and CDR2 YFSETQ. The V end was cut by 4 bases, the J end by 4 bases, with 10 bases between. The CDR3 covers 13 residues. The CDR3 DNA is TGCGCCAGCAGCGGCGAGGGGGCAGATACGCAGTATTTT. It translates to CASSGEGADTQYF.

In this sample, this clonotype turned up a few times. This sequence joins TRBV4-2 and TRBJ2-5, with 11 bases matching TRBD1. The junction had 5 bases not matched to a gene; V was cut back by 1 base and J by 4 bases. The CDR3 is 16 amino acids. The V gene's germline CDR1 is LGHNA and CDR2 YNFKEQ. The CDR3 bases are TGTGCCAGCAGCCAAGTTCAGGACAGGGGGCCAGAGACCCAGTACTTC. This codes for CASSQVQDRGPETQYF.

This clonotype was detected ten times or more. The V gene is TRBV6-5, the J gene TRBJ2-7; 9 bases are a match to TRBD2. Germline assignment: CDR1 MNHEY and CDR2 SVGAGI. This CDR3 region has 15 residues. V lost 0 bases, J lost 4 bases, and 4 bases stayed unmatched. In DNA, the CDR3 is TGTGCCAGCAGTTACTCGATTAGCGGGGGTTACGAGCAGTACTTC. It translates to CASSYSISGGYEQYF.

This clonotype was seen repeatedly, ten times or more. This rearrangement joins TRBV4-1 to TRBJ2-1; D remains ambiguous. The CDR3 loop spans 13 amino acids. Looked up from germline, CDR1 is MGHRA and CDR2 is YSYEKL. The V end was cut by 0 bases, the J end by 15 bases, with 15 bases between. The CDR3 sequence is CASSQDINQVPFF. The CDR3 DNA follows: TGCGCCAGCAGCCAAGATATCAATCAGGTTCCGTTCTTC.

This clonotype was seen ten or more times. In DNA, the CDR3 is TGTGCCAGCAGTCTACACATGGGAGACACTGAAGCTTTCTTT. Residues: CASSLHMGDTEAFF. The J gene is TRBJ1-1, the V gene TRBV7-2; D not resolved. With 6 bases removed from V and 3 bases from J, the gap between germline ends came to 14 bases. This CDR3 has 14 residues. Germline-derived CDR1 and CDR2 are SGHTA and FQGNSA. Variable domain in full (rest from reference TRBV7-2 and TRBJ1-1): GAGVSQSPSNKVTEKGKDVELRCDPISGHTALYWYRQSLGQGLEFLIYFQGNSAPDKSGLPSDRFSAERTGGSVSTLTIQRTQQEDSAVYLCASSLHMGDTEAFFGQGTRLTVV.

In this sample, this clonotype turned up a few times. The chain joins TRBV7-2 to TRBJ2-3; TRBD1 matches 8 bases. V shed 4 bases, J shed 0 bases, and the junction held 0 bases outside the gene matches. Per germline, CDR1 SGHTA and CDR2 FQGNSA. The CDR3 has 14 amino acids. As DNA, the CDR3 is TGTGCCAGCAGCTGGGACAGGAGCACAGATACGCAGTATTTT. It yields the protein CASSWDRSTDTQYF.

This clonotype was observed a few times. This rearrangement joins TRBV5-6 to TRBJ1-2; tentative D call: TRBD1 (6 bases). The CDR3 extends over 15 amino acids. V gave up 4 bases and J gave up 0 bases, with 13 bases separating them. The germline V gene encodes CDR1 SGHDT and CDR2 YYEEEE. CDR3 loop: CASSGGDTANYGYTF. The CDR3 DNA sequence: TGTGCCAGCAGCGGGGGGGACACCGCTAACTATGGCTACACCTTC.

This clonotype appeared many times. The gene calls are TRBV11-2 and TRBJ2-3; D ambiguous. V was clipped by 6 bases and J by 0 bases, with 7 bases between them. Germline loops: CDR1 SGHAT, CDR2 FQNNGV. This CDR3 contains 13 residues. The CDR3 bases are TGTGCCAGCAGAGCGCTTAGCACAGATACGCAGTATTTT. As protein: CASRALSTDTQYF.

CDR3 sequence reads: CAWEVRGRPQYF. CDR3 DNA sequence: TGTGCCTGGGAAGTCAGGGGGCGGCCCCAGTACTTC. V and J are TRBV30 and TRBJ2-5; 8 nucleotides agree with TRBD1. From germline, CDR1 is GTSNPN and CDR2 SVGIG (reference sequence). The CDR3 is 12 residues long. V lost 5 bases, J lost 9 bases, and 8 bases stayed unmatched.

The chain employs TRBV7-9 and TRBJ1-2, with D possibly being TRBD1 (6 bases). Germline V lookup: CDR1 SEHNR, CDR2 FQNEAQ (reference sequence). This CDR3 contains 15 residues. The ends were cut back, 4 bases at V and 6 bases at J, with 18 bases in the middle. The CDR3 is CASSSPGQIKDGYTF. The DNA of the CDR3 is TGTGCCAGCAGCTCCCCGGGACAAATAAAGGATGGCTACACCTTC.

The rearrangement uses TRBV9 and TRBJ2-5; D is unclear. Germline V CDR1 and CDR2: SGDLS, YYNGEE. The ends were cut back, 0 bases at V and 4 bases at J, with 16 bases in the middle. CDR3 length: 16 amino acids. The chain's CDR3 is CASSVADGFTGETQYF. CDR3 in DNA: TGTGCCAGCAGCGTAGCTGATGGCTTCACGGGAGAGACCCAGTACTTC.